This T cell receptor beta chain was obtained from a study of a mutant IDH1 vaccine in newly diagnosed glioma. Study context: In weeks 1, 3, 5, 7, 11, 15, 19 and 23, patients were vaccinated. Radiotherapy alone preceded vaccination by 4-6 weeks; alternatively, vaccination started with temozolomide cycles.

TCRdb's copy holds only in-frame clones and misses some; the assay was immunoSEQ multiplex PCR. The sample lists about 81,000 clones; 65% to 90% were seen once. Regarding time point: week 23, last vaccination. In the vaccine, a single dose held 300 ug of the mutant IDH1 20-mer peptide, along with topical imiquimod. Study outcomes and limitations: Most patients, approximately 93%, showed vaccine-induced immune responses.

As concerns this clone: Its target is not known.

The sequences come from PBMCs, collected from a glioma patient whose treatment included an IDH1 peptide vaccine. The sequence was obtained from a man in his thirties or forties with glioma. Some clones in this sample may be carry-over from other donors' samples.

The CDR3 nucleotides are TGCGCCAGCAGCCAAGATCTAGGCGGAAGCACAGATACGCAGTATTTT. It is translated as CASSQDLGGSTDTQYF. The genes are TRBV4-3 and TRBJ2-3; D ambiguous. CDR1 is LGHNA, CDR2 YSLEER, per germline. V gave up 0 bases and J gave up 0 bases, with 10 bases separating them. The CDR3 is 16 residues long.